The sequence of this T cell receptor beta chain was determined in a study of T-cell reconstitution after alpha-beta-depleted transplantation in children. As it was prepared, the TCRbeta library received unique molecular identifiers. TCRdb re-analysed the PCR reads in MiXCR, keeping a single row per CDR3 protein. The table has about 600,000 distinct CDR3 sequences, over 9.5% seen once. Germline loops: CDR1 ENHRY, CDR2 SYGVKD. The CDR3 has 17 residues. The V and J ends lost 3 bases and 11 bases, in that order; junction bases with no gene match: 14. This clonotype appeared a few times. This receptor was identified in a human donor who donated a stem cell graft to a child with acute myeloid leukemia. The genes are TRBV10-3 and TRBJ2-1, with 12 positions matching TRBD2. The material was PBMCs from the stem cell graft donor, obtained from the stem cell graft. Here the CDR3 reads CAISDPPGLAGRGKQFF. The CDR3 DNA reads as TGTGCCATCAGTGATCCCCCGGGACTAGCGGGCCGGGGAAAGCAGTTCTTC.